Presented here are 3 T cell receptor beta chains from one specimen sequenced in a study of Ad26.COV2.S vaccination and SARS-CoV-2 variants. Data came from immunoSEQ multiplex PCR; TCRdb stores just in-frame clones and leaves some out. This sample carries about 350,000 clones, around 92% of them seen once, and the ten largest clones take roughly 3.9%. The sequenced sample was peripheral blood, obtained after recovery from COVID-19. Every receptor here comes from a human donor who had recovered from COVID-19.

The CDR3 DNA reads as TGTGCCAGCAGCGCAGGGACAGGGCCAAATTACGAGCAGTACTTC. This encodes CASSAGTGPNYEQYF. The chain carries TRBV9 and TRBJ2-7, with 9 positions matching TRBD1. Per the germline V gene, CDR1 is SGDLS and CDR2 is YYNGEE. This CDR3 is built from 15 residues. The V segment lost 3 bases and the J segment 4 bases; nucleotides outside the gene matches: 8.

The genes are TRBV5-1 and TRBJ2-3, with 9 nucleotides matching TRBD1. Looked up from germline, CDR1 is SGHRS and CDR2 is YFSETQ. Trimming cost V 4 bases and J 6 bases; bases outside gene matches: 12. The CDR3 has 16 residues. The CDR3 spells CASSVVPGQGGDTQYF. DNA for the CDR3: TGCGCCAGCAGCGTAGTACCGGGACAGGGAGGTGATACGCAGTATTTT.

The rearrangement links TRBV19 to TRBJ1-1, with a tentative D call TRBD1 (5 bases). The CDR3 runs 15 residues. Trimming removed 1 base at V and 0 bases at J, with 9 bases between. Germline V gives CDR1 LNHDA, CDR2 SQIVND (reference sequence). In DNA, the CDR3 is TGTGCCAGTAGTATAGGGGGGGAGGTGAACACTGAAGCTTTCTTT. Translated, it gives CASSIGGEVNTEAFF.